The 29 T cell receptor beta chains presented below share a single source sample, sequenced in a study of siplizumab effects on memory and regulatory T cells. Data came from immunoSEQ multiplex PCR; TCRdb stores just in-frame clones and leaves some out. The data contain around 82,000 clones, about 92% of them singletons. The specimen sequenced was CD8+ T cells sorted from blood. The receptor set was obtained from a human donor in good health.

J is TRBJ2-2 and V is TRBV7-9; D assignment may be TRBD1 or TRBD2 (5 bases each). CDR1 and CDR2 (germline): SEHNR, FQNEAQ (reference sequence). The V end lost 2 bases, the J end lost 4 bases, and 11 bases lay between the germline ends. The CDR3 extends over 15 amino acids. DNA of the CDR3: TGTGCCAGCAGCTTATACGGGGACGGCACCGGGGAGCTGTTTTTT. As protein: CASSLYGDGTGELFF.

This clone is a singleton in its sample. The chain combines TRBV4-1 with TRBJ2-4; TRBD2 might be the D (5 bases). V lost 3 bases and J 3 bases, leaving 9 bases between the germline ends. This CDR3 spans 14 amino acids. Per the germline V gene, CDR1 is MGHRA and CDR2 is YSYEKL. This chain's CDR3 is CASSHGGGKNIQYF. For the CDR3, the DNA is TGCGCCAGCAGCCACGGAGGCGGCAAAAACATTCAGTACTTC.

V is TRBV29-1 and J is TRBJ2-2; D gene uncertain. The CDR3 has 12 residues. CDR1 SQVTM and CDR2 ANQGSEA come from the germline V gene. Trimming left V 3 bases short and J 1 base short, with 3 bases between. The CDR3 here is CSVDRNTGELFF. In nucleotides, the CDR3 is TGCAGCGTTGACAGGAACACCGGGGAGCTGTTTTTT.

This clone is a singleton in its sample. The chain combines TRBV25-1 with TRBJ1-2; D is unclear. This CDR3 is built from 13 residues. V lost 2 bases, J lost 5 bases, and 9 bases lay in between. Germline V gene data show CDR1 as MGHDK and CDR2 as SYGVNS. The CDR3 DNA follows: TGTGCCAGCAGTGAAATACCGATTTATGGCTACACCTTC. It encodes CASSEIPIYGYTF.

The chain uses TRBV6-7 and TRBJ1-1, with D possibly being TRBD1 (6 bases). TRBV6-7 is labeled an ORF, and its function is uncertain. Deletions cut 2 bases from V and 3 bases from J, with 16 bases between. The length of the CDR3 is 16 residues. The CDR3 DNA follows: TGTGCCAGCAGTTACCCGGACAGTCAAGCGGACACTGAAGCTTTCTTT. This codes for CASSYPDSQADTEAFF.

This chain connects TRBV10-3 to TRBJ2-5; D unresolved. Trimming removed 5 bases at V and 2 bases at J, with 15 bases between. Germline V gene lookup returns CDR1 ENHRY and CDR2 SYGVKD. CDR3 size: 15 residues. The CDR3: CAISPEQLGQETQYF. The CDR3 coding sequence is TGTGCCATCAGTCCAGAACAACTGGGGCAAGAGACCCAGTACTTC.

V usage is TRBV19 and J usage is TRBJ1-2; a possible D gene is TRBD1 (5 bases). The length of the CDR3 is 12 residues. Trimming removed 4 bases at V and 3 bases at J, with 6 bases between. CDR1 is LNHDA, CDR2 SQIVND, per germline (reference sequence). DNA of the CDR3: TGTGCCAGTAGTAAAGGGGACTATGGCTACACCTTC. It yields the protein CASSKGDYGYTF.

This chain uses TRBV4-3 with TRBJ2-2; no clear D gene. Trimming shortened V by 0 bases and J by 7 bases, and 12 bases separated the two germline ends. Germline V gene lookup returns CDR1 LGHNA and CDR2 YSLEER. The length of the CDR3 is 15 residues. CDR3 nucleotide sequence: TGCGCCAGCAGCCAAGACGAGTGGCGTGGCGGGGAGCTGTTTTTT. Translated: CASSQDEWRGGELFF.

Note on this clone: A junction boundary mismatches the germline segment, possibly from a read error. The CDR3 reads CASSYLTGRF. CDR3 in DNA: TGTGCCAGCAGTTATCTGACAGGACGGTTC. The V and J genes are TRBV27 and TRBJ1-2, with a possible D match to TRBD1 (6 bases). Germline V CDR1 and CDR2: MNHEY, SMNVEV (reference sequence). The CDR3 extends over 10 amino acids.

This clone appeared once. The V gene is TRBV6-5, the J gene TRBJ2-7, with D possibly TRBD1 on 6 matching bases. Germline V lookup: CDR1 MNHEY, CDR2 SVGAGI. The CDR3 is made up of 14 amino acids. V lost 0 bases to trimming and J lost 1 base, with 7 bases between them. The CDR3 bases are TGTGCCAGCAGTTACTCAGGGGGTTCCTACGAGCAGTACTTC. The encoded protein is CASSYSGGSYEQYF.

The V and J genes are TRBV9 and TRBJ2-5, with 7 bases that match TRBD2. V shed 3 bases and J 5 bases; nucleotides not matched to a gene: 7. From germline, CDR1 is SGDLS and CDR2 YYNGEE. CDR3 length: 14 amino acids. The CDR3 here is CASSALGEGETQYF. The CDR3 DNA follows: TGTGCCAGCAGCGCCCTAGGGGAGGGGGAGACCCAGTACTTC.

The rearrangement links TRBV27 to TRBJ2-3, with D unclear. Trimming removed 5 bases at V and 0 bases at J, with 6 bases between. CDR1 and CDR2 from the germline V gene are MNHEY and SMNVEV (reference sequence). The CDR3 runs 13 residues. CDR3 DNA: TGTGCCAGCAGTCGGAGTAGCACAGATACGCAGTATTTT. This gives the protein CASSRSSTDTQYF.

This chain links TRBV4-1 with TRBJ2-7; 8 bases line up with TRBD1. This CDR3 is 15 amino acids long. CDR1 is MGHRA and CDR2 is YSYEKL in the germline V gene. V gave up 1 base and J gave up 4 bases; unmatched junction bases: 6. Written as DNA, the CDR3 is TGCGCCAGCAGCCAAGGGGGGACAGGAGAATACGAGCAGTACTTC. It is translated as CASSQGGTGEYEQYF.

The chain has TRBV4-1 and TRBJ2-7; D is uncertain. The length of the CDR3 is 13 residues. CDR1 and CDR2 from the germline V gene are MGHRA and YSYEKL. Trimming took off 1 base at V and 3 bases at J, with 7 bases between the two ends. CDR3 bases: TGCGCCAGCAGCCAAGGGGAACTCTACGAGCAGTACTTC. This encodes CASSQGELYEQYF.

The chain employs TRBV7-2 and TRBJ2-7, with TRBD2 matching over 11 bases. Germline V gives CDR1 SGHTA, CDR2 FQGNSA. The CDR3 contains 14 residues. With V trimmed by 1 base and J by 5 bases, 1 base remained unmatched. The CDR3 here is CASSLVGLADEQYF. The CDR3 DNA reads TGTGCCAGCAGCTTAGTGGGACTAGCGGACGAGCAGTACTTC.

The V call is TRBV2, the J call TRBJ2-2, with D unclear. CDR3 size: 13 residues. The ends were cut back, 7 bases at V and 0 bases at J, with 6 bases in the middle. Germline V lookup: CDR1 SNHLY, CDR2 FYNNEI. CDR3: CASTEPNTGELFF. CDR3 DNA: TGTGCCAGCACGGAACCGAACACCGGGGAGCTGTTTTTT. Drawing the rest from reference TRBV2 and TRBJ2-2, the complete variable domain is EPEVTQTPSHQVTQMGQEVILRCVPISNHLYFYWYRQILGQKVEFLVSFYNNEISEKSEIFDDQFSVERPDGSNFTLKIRSTKLEDSAMYFCASTEPNTGELFFGEGSRLTVL.

The V and J genes are TRBV30 and TRBJ1-2; D is ambiguous. The germline gives CDR1 GTSNPN, CDR2 SVGIG (reference sequence). V was clipped by 8 bases and J by 10 bases, with 17 bases between them. The CDR3 loop spans 11 amino acids. The CDR3, as DNA: TGTGCCACGATCATGGGGTTAGTCTACACCTTC. Amino acids: CATIMGLVYTF. Variable domain in full (rest from reference TRBV30 and TRBJ1-2): SQTIHQWPATLVQPVGSPLSLECTVEGTSNPNLYWYRQAAGRGLQLLFYSVGIGQISSEVPQNLSASRPQDRQFILSSKKLLLSDSGFYLCATIMGLVYTFGSGTRLTVV.

Regarding this clone: This specimen includes other DNA sequences encoding the same CDR3. The V call is TRBV11-2, the J call TRBJ2-7; D not resolved. Deletions cut 1 base from V and 0 bases from J, with 4 bases between. The germline V gene encodes CDR1 SGHAT and CDR2 FQNNGV. CDR3 length: 13 amino acids. The CDR3 loop is CASSLGDSYEQYF. In DNA, the CDR3 is TGTGCCAGCAGCTTAGGGGACTCCTACGAGCAGTACTTC.

This chain connects TRBV2 to TRBJ2-1; 8 bases are shared with TRBD1. With 3 bases clipped from V and 10 bases from J, the junction kept 8 bases outside the gene matches. The germline V gene encodes CDR1 SNHLY and CDR2 FYNNEI. This CDR3 is 14 amino acids long. The CDR3 DNA follows: TGTGCCAGCAGTGACCTCCCAGGGGGCCGCGAGCAGTTCTTC. It is translated as CASSDLPGGREQFF.

This chain uses TRBV19 with TRBJ1-1; TRBD1 might be the D (6 bases). V shed 4 bases and J shed 4 bases, with 16 bases lying between them. CDR1 LNHDA and CDR2 SQIVND come from the germline V gene (reference sequence). This CDR3 has 15 residues. CDR3: CASSKGDLLGTEAFF. Written as DNA, the CDR3 is TGTGCCAGTAGTAAGGGGGACCTCCTAGGCACTGAAGCTTTCTTT.

The CDR3 loop reads CASSARLAGAPDTQYF. CDR3 nucleotides: TGTGCCAGCAGCGCCCGACTAGCGGGGGCCCCAGATACGCAGTATTTT. The V gene is TRBV9, the J gene TRBJ2-3; 12 bases are a match to TRBD2. V shed 3 bases, J shed 4 bases, and the junction held 6 bases outside the gene matches. Germline loops: CDR1 SGDLS, CDR2 YYNGEE. The CDR3 extends over 16 amino acids.

The chain uses TRBV21-1 and TRBJ1-5; TRBD1, as called in the table, went unchecked against the DNA. TRBV21-1 is a pseudogene segment. The CDR3 consists of 14 residues. The CDR3 DNA follows: TGTGCCAGCAGCAAATGTGCCAGGTTACAGCCCCAGCATTTT. Translation: CASSKCARLQPQHF.

This sequence joins TRBV9 and TRBJ1-1; D is unresolved. Per the germline V gene, CDR1 is SGDLS and CDR2 is YYNGEE. This CDR3 comprises 12 residues. Trimming took off 3 bases at V and 0 bases at J, with 3 bases between the two ends. The CDR3 spells CASSGVNTEAFF. In DNA, the CDR3 is TGTGCCAGCAGCGGGGTGAACACTGAAGCTTTCTTT. Full variable domain (remainder filled in from reference TRBV9 and TRBJ1-1): DSGVTQTPKHLITATGQRVTLRCSPRSGDLSVYWYQQSLDQGLQFLIQYYNGEERAKGNILERFSAQQFPDLHSELNLSSLELGDSALYFCASSGVNTEAFFGQGTRLTVV.

The chain carries TRBV2 and TRBJ1-5; D perhaps matches TRBD1 (6 bases). CDR1 and CDR2 (germline): SNHLY, FYNNEI. This CDR3 has 15 residues. Deletions cut 8 bases from V and 0 bases from J, with 14 bases between. CDR3 sequence reads: CASRQVLDSNQPQHF. DNA for the CDR3: TGTGCCAGCCGACAGGTCCTAGATAGCAATCAGCCCCAGCATTTT.

The chain carries TRBV7-3 and TRBJ1-3; perhaps TRBD1 as D (5 bases). V was trimmed by 2 bases and J by 2 bases, leaving 7 bases between them. This CDR3 region has 14 residues. The germline V gene has CDR1 SGHTA and CDR2 FQGTGA. The CDR3 region has the DNA TGTGCCAGCAGCTTAGGGGGTGCTGGAAACACCATATATTTT. Its translation is CASSLGGAGNTIYF.

The chain couples TRBV10-2 to TRBJ2-3; 11 bases map to TRBD2. Germline V gene sequence: CDR1 WSHSY, CDR2 SAAADI. Trimming cost V 6 bases and J 2 bases; bases outside gene matches: 4. The CDR3 covers 15 residues. CDR3 bases: TGCGCCAGCAGGGCGACTAGCGGGGTCACAGATACGCAGTATTTT. Its protein product is CASRATSGVTDTQYF.

The chain recombines TRBV5-1 with TRBJ1-2; D remains ambiguous. Trimming took off 0 bases at V and 3 bases at J, with 9 bases between the two ends. CDR1 and CDR2 (germline): SGHRS, YFSETQ. The CDR3 runs 14 residues. This CDR3 is CASSLGGVDYGYTF. The CDR3 DNA reads as TGCGCCAGCAGCTTGGGCGGGGTGGACTATGGCTACACCTTC.

Concerning this clone: Other DNA sequences of this sample code for an identical CDR3. V and J are TRBV9 and TRBJ1-1; D not resolved. Per the germline V gene, CDR1 is SGDLS and CDR2 is YYNGEE. This CDR3 is 12 amino acids long. V dropped 0 bases and J dropped 4 bases, with 4 bases sitting between them. The CDR3 here is CASSVGGTEAFF. The CDR3 DNA reads TGTGCCAGCAGCGTAGGGGGCACTGAAGCTTTCTTT.

The chain uses TRBV27 and TRBJ1-1; perhaps TRBD1 as D (6 bases). This CDR3 contains 16 residues. Germline CDR1 is MNHEY and CDR2 is SMNVEV (reference sequence). V lost 3 bases and J lost 1, with 15 bases in between. For the CDR3, the DNA is TGTGCCAGCAGTTTCGGCGGGGGCCCGCCGAACACTGAAGCTTTCTTT. It is translated as CASSFGGGPPNTEAFF.